This T cell receptor beta chain derives from a study of PD-1 blockade in mismatch repair-deficient tumors. V lost 8 bases to trimming and J lost 4 bases; unmatched junction nucleotides: 8. The CDR3 loop spans 15 amino acids. From germline, CDR1 is LNHNV and CDR2 YYDKDF (reference sequence). Here immunoSEQ multiplex PCR was the method, and the copy in TCRdb shows in-frame clones only, minus some. The table records about 79,000 clones, more than 80% of them present only once. The sample consisted of peripheral blood, taken 44 weeks after starting pembrolizumab. This TCR was sampled from an adult with mismatch repair-deficient cancer. The chain employs TRBV15 and TRBJ2-2; 9 nucleotides align to TRBD2. CDR3 residues: CATRSGSGGTGELFF. The CDR3 DNA reads TGTGCCACCCGTAGCGGGAGCGGGGGCACCGGGGAGCTGTTTTTT.